This T cell receptor beta chain stems from a study of identical twins. This clonotype has more than one count but fewer than ten. TCRdb used MiXCR to reprocess the 5' RACE reads, holding one entry per CDR3 protein. The table shows 1.5 million or so distinct CDR3 sequences, with under 35% occurring only once. This sequence originates from a newborn girl in good health. The sequencing input was cord blood.

Written as DNA, the CDR3 is TGTGCCAGCAGTGAGGGAGGACAGGGAGTGGTAGATACGCAGTATTTT. It encodes CASSEGGQGVVDTQYF. The gene calls are TRBV6-1 and TRBJ2-3, with 8 bases lining up with TRBD1. V gave up 3 bases and J gave up 5 bases; unmatched junction bases: 10. Germline loops: CDR1 MNHNS, CDR2 SASEGT. The CDR3 length is 16 residues.